The next 21 T cell receptor beta chains were all read from a single sample in a study of cytomegalovirus exposure and HLA in healthy donors. PCR used 60 Vbeta primers and 13 Jbeta primers. The data were produced by immunoSEQ multiplex PCR, yet TCRdb's version contains in-frame clones alone and is incomplete. Of about 160,000 clones listed, approximately 80% are singletons. Sequenced: PBMCs. The receptors stem from a man aged 45-65 years in good health and CMV-seropositive.

The rearrangement uses TRBV2 and TRBJ2-3; TRBD1 agrees at 7 bases. CDR3 length: 14 residues. V lost 4 bases, J lost 1 base, and 2 bases stayed unmatched. The germline gives CDR1 SNHLY, CDR2 FYNNEI. The CDR3 here is CASSGTGGTDTQYF. Written as DNA, the CDR3 is TGTGCCAGCAGTGGGACAGGTGGCACAGATACGCAGTATTTT.

This chain uses TRBV7-9 with TRBJ2-3; TRBD2 matches at 7 bases. The CDR3 is made up of 15 amino acids. Germline CDR1 and CDR2: SEHNR and FQNEAQ (reference sequence). V was pared by 2 bases and J by 1 base, with 3 bases of the junction left unmatched. CDR3 coding DNA: TGTGCCAGCAGCTTATGGCTAGCGGGCACAGATACGCAGTATTTT. This codes for CASSLWLAGTDTQYF.

The chain couples TRBV7-3 to TRBJ2-7; D uncertain. The CDR3 runs to 15 residues. Germline CDR1 reads SGHTA; CDR2 reads FQGTGA. V lost 2 bases, J lost 0 bases, and 11 bases lay in between. CDR3 sequence: CASSLVYSSSYEQYF. The CDR3 nucleotides read TGTGCCAGCAGCTTAGTATACAGCAGCTCCTACGAGCAGTACTTC.

The V and J genes are TRBV5-6 and TRBJ2-1; possibly TRBD1 for D (5 bases). V lost 0 bases, J lost 1 base, and 20 bases lay in between. The CDR3 totals 19 residues. Germline lookup yields CDR1 SGHDT and CDR2 YYEEEE. DNA of the CDR3: TGTGCCAGCAGCTTGGCACTCCCCAGGGCGAACAGATCCTACAATGAGCAGTTCTTC. Translation: CASSLALPRANRSYNEQFF. Variable domain in full (rest from reference TRBV5-6 and TRBJ2-1): DAGVTQSPTHLIKTRGQQVTLRCSPKSGHDTVSWYQQALGQGPQFIFQYYEEEERQRGNFPDRFSGHQFPNYSSELNVNALLLGDSALYLCASSLALPRANRSYNEQFFGPGTRLTVL.

This clone was seen a single time. The J gene is TRBJ2-7, the V gene TRBV7-9, with no clear D. Germline V gene sequence: CDR1 SEHNR, CDR2 FQNEAQ (reference sequence). The germline V and J ends were trimmed by 2 bases and 4 bases, with 15 bases remaining between them. The CDR3 totals 15 residues. CDR3 sequence reads: CASSLLTVEAYEQYF. CDR3 nucleotide sequence: TGTGCCAGCAGCTTACTAACAGTCGAAGCTTACGAGCAGTACTTC.

This chain links TRBV19 with TRBJ1-2, with D tentatively TRBD1 (5 bases). Deletions cut 2 bases from V and 0 bases from J, with 16 bases between. CDR1 and CDR2 from the germline V gene are LNHDA and SQIVND (reference sequence). The CDR3 is made up of 17 amino acids. CDR3 sequence reads: CASSILRGERANYGYTF. CDR3 nucleotide sequence: TGTGCCAGTAGTATACTGCGGGGGGAGAGAGCTAACTATGGCTACACCTTC.

J is TRBJ2-7 and V is TRBV6-7; D might be TRBD1 (6 bases). TRBV6-7 is classed as an ORF, of uncertain function. V lost 9 bases to trimming and J lost 2 bases, with 23 bases between them. The CDR3 is 16 residues long. In DNA, the CDR3 is TGTGCCAGTTGGATGACGAGGACAGAAGAAGCCTACGAGCAGTACTTC. It encodes CASWMTRTEEAYEQYF.

The sample holds a few counts of this clone. The CDR3 spells CASSLDPGISPLHF. As DNA, the CDR3 is TGTGCCAGCAGCTTAGATCCAGGGATTTCACCCCTCCACTTT. The chain couples TRBV11-2 to TRBJ1-6, with D maybe TRBD1 (5 bases). The germline CDR1 and CDR2 sequences are SGHAT and FQNNGV. Trimming stripped 0 bases from V and 9 bases from J, with 9 bases between. The CDR3 consists of 14 residues. Combining the CDR3 with reference TRBV11-2 and TRBJ1-6 gives the whole variable domain EAGVAQSPRYKIIEKRQSVAFWCNPISGHATLYWYQQILGQGPKLLIQFQNNGVVDDSQLPKDRFSAERLKGVDSTLKIQPAKLEDSAVYLCASSLDPGISPLHFGNGTRLTVT.

This rearrangement joins TRBV28 to TRBJ1-2; D is unresolved. Per germline, CDR1 MDHEN and CDR2 SYDVKM. V lost 4 bases, J lost 7 bases, and 7 bases lay in between. The CDR3 consists of 11 residues. The CDR3 DNA is TGTGCCAGCAGTTCGTTCGGTGGCTACACCTTC. Protein sequence: CASSSFGGYTF.

The chain combines TRBV5-1 with TRBJ1-1; D gene ambiguous. This CDR3 region has 14 residues. V gave up 4 bases and J gave up 4 bases, with 14 bases separating them. Germline V lookup: CDR1 SGHRS, CDR2 YFSETQ. The CDR3 bases are TGCGCCAGCAGCCCTTCTGGTGGGAGCACTGAAGCTTTCTTT. Translating gives CASSPSGGSTEAFF.

The chain recombines TRBV18 with TRBJ1-5, with D maybe TRBD1 (5 bases). The ends were cut back, 3 bases at V and 3 bases at J, with 12 bases in the middle. CDR1 KGHSH and CDR2 LQKENI come from the germline V gene. This CDR3 has 15 residues. The CDR3: CASSPLAGFNQPQHF. CDR3 nucleotide sequence: TGTGCCAGCTCACCGCTTGCAGGGTTCAATCAGCCCCAGCATTTT.

This chain joins TRBV18 and TRBJ2-5, with 8 nucleotides matching TRBD2. The CDR3 is 18 amino acids. The junction had 17 bases not matched to a gene; V was cut back by 5 bases and J by 3 bases. The germline gives CDR1 KGHSH, CDR2 LQKENI. The CDR3 spells CASSILAGLEGVEETQYF. CDR3 DNA: TGTGCCAGCTCAATCCTCGCGGGACTAGAGGGGGTAGAAGAGACCCAGTACTTC.

The rearrangement uses TRBV6-5 and TRBJ1-6; D is ambiguous. Per germline, CDR1 MNHEY and CDR2 SVGAGI. The V end was cut by 3 bases, the J end by 6 bases, with 12 bases between. The CDR3 runs 15 residues. The CDR3 loop reads CASSYSDGRNSPLHF. The DNA for the CDR3 is TGTGCCAGCAGTTATAGCGACGGACGTAATTCACCCCTCCACTTT.

V gene TRBV5-1 combines with J gene TRBJ2-3, with 9 nucleotides matching TRBD2. With V trimmed by 0 bases and J by 1 base, 6 bases remained unmatched. CDR3 size: 17 residues. Germline values: CDR1 SGHRS, CDR2 YFSETQ. In DNA form, the CDR3 reads TGCGCCAGCAGCTTGGGTTTTAGCGGGGGCGGCACAGATACGCAGTATTTT. It encodes CASSLGFSGGGTDTQYF.

The chain links TRBV5-1 to TRBJ1-2, with 7 nucleotides matching TRBD1. V shed 4 bases, J shed 4 bases, and the junction held 13 bases outside the gene matches. The CDR3 totals 16 residues. Germline CDR1 and CDR2: SGHRS and YFSETQ. The CDR3 DNA reads as TGCGCCAGCAGCATACAGGGACAGTCCCATATCTATGGCTACACCTTC. This sequence encodes CASSIQGQSHIYGYTF.

This chain joins TRBV2 and TRBJ1-3; perhaps TRBD1 as D (6 bases). The germline V gene encodes CDR1 SNHLY and CDR2 FYNNEI. The V and J ends lost 7 bases and 4 bases respectively, with 11 bases between them. This CDR3 spans 13 amino acids. The CDR3 protein is CASTTGLGNTIYF. The CDR3 DNA is TGTGCCAGCACCACAGGGTTAGGAAACACCATATATTTT.

The V call is TRBV27, the J call TRBJ2-7; TRBD2 aligns across 9 bases. Germline CDR1 and CDR2: MNHEY and SMNVEV (reference sequence). This CDR3 comprises 16 residues. The trim removed 2 bases at V and 3 bases at J, leaving 8 bases unmatched. The CDR3 nucleotides read TGTGCCAGCAGTTTAAAGGAGCCTAGCGGGGTCTACGAGCAGTACTTC. Protein product: CASSLKEPSGVYEQYF.

This rearrangement joins TRBV10-3 to TRBJ1-1; D may be TRBD1 (6 bases). Germline-derived CDR1 and CDR2 are ENHRY and SYGVKD. The CDR3 contains 12 residues. V lost 5 bases to trimming and J lost 5 bases, with 9 bases between them. The CDR3 DNA reads TGTGCCATCAGTTTGGACAGAACTGAAGCTTTCTTT. Protein: CAISLDRTEAFF.

This clone has a single count. V gene TRBV4-3 combines with J gene TRBJ2-3, with D possibly TRBD2 on 7 matching bases. Germline V gives CDR1 LGHNA, CDR2 YSLEER. This CDR3 contains 15 residues. V lost 0 bases to trimming and J lost 6 bases, with 13 bases between them. CDR3 coding DNA: TGCGCCAGCAGCCAAGAAGAGGGGGGGCTGGATACGCAGTATTTT. This codes for CASSQEEGGLDTQYF.

This chain uses TRBV7-3 with TRBJ2-1; 7 bases map to TRBD1. Trimming took 5 bases from V and 2 from J; bases not matched to a gene: 9. The germline CDR1 and CDR2 sequences are SGHTA and FQGTGA. The CDR3 spans 16 residues. This CDR3 is CASSPRGQATYNEQFF. CDR3 in DNA: TGTGCCAGCAGCCCCCGCGGACAGGCAACCTACAATGAGCAGTTCTTC.

This chain links TRBV4-3 with TRBJ1-4; 7 nucleotides line up with TRBD1. Germline values: CDR1 LGHNA, CDR2 YSLEER. The CDR3 loop spans 13 amino acids. V was pared by 1 base and J by 12 bases, with 5 bases of the junction left unmatched. CDR3 protein: CASSQGIDRELFF. In DNA form, the CDR3 reads TGCGCCAGCAGCCAAGGGATAGACAGGGAACTGTTTTTT.